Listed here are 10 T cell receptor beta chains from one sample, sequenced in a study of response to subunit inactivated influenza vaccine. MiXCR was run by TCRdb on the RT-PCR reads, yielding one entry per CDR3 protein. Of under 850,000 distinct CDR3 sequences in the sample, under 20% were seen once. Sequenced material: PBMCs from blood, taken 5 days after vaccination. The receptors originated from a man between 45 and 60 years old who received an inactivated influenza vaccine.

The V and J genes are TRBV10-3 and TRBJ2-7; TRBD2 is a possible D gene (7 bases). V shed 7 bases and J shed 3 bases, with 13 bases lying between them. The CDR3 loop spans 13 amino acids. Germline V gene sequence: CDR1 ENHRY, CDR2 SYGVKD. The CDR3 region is CAIKGGTLYEQYF. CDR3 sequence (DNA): TGTGCCATCAAGGGGGGGACCCTCTACGAGCAGTACTTC.

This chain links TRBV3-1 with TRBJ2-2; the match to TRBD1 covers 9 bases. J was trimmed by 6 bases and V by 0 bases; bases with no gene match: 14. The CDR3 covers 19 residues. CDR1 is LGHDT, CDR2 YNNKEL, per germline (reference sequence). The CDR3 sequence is CASSQDTLGTGRVAGELFF. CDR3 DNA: TGTGCCAGCAGCCAAGATACTCTCGGGACAGGGCGCGTGGCCGGGGAGCTGTTTTTT.

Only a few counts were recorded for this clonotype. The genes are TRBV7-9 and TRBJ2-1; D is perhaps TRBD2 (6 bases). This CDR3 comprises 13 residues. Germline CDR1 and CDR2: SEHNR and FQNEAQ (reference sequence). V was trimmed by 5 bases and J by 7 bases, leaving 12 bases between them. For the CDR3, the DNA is TGTGCCAGCAGCGGGATTGGGGGGAATGAGCAGTTCTTC. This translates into CASSGIGGNEQFF.

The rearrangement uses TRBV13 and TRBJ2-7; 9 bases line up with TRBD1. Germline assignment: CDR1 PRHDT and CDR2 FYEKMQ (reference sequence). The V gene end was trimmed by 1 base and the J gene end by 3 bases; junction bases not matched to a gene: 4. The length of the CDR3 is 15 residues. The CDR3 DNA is TGTGCCAGCAGCTTAGCAAGGGACAGGGTCTACGAGCAGTACTTC. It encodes CASSLARDRVYEQYF.

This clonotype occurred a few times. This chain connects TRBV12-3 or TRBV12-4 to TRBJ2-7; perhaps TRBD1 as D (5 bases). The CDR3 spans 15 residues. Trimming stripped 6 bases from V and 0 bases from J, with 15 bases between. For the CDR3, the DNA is TGTGCCAGCAGCTCACGTTGGGGCAACTCCTACGAGCAGTACTTC. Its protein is CASSSRWGNSYEQYF.

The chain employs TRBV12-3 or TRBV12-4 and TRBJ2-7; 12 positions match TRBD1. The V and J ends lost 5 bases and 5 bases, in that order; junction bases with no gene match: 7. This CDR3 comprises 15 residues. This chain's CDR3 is CASSRAGQGANEQYF. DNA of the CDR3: TGTGCCAGCAGTCGAGCGGGACAGGGGGCAAACGAGCAGTACTTC.

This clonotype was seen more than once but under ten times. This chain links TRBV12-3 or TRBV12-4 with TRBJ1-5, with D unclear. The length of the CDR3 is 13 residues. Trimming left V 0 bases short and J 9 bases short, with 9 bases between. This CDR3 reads CASSLAQNGPQHF. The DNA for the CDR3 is TGTGCCAGCAGTTTAGCGCAGAACGGGCCCCAGCATTTT.

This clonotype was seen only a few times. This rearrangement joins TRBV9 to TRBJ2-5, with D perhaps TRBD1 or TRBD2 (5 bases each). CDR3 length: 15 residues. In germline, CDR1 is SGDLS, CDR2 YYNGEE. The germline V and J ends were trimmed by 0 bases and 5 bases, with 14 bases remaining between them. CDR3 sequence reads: CASSVAGDALETQYF. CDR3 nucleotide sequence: TGTGCCAGCAGCGTAGCCGGGGACGCCCTTGAGACCCAGTACTTC.

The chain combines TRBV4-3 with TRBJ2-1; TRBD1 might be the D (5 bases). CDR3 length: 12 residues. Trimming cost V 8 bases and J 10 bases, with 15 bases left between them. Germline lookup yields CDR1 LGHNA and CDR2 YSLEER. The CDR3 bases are TGCGCCAGCGGAAAGGGGTCCGGGGAGCAGTTCTTC. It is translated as CASGKGSGEQFF.

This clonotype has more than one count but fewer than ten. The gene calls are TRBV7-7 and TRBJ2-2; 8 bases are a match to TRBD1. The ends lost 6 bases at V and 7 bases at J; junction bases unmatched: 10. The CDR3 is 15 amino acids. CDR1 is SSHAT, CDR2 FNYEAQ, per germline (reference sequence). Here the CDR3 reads CASSPDRGWVGELFF. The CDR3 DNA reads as TGTGCCAGCAGTCCTGACAGGGGATGGGTCGGGGAGCTGTTTTTT.